The next 21 T cell receptor beta chains were all read from a single sample in a study of blood T cell repertoires in COVID-19. Generated by immunoSEQ multiplex PCR, the TCRdb table keeps only in-frame clones and is missing some. The data hold 50,000 to 60,000 clones, with nearly 90% observed a single time. Sequencing input: peripheral blood. The receptor source for this set is a man at least 80 years old with active or convalescent COVID-19.

The chain combines TRBV19 with TRBJ1-5; no clear D gene. With 7 bases removed from V and 1 base from J, the gap between germline ends came to 14 bases. The CDR3 runs 15 residues. CDR1 is LNHDA and CDR2 is SQIVND in the germline V gene (reference sequence). The CDR3 DNA reads as TGTGCCAGTACCCGCCGTAGCAGAAGCAATCAGCCCCAGCATTTT. Its translation: CASTRRSRSNQPQHF.

This sequence joins TRBV24-1 and TRBJ2-5, with TRBD2 as a possible D gene (6 bases). The CDR3 is 16 residues long. Germline CDR1 is KGHDR and CDR2 is SFDVKD. Trimming cost V 4 bases and J 1 base, with 15 bases left between them. This CDR3 is CATSDPAAGFQETQYF. The CDR3 region has the DNA TGTGCCACCAGTGACCCCGCGGCGGGGTTCCAAGAGACCCAGTACTTC.

This clone was counted only a few times. The genes are TRBV24-1 and TRBJ2-5, with D perhaps matching TRBD1 (6 bases). The V gene lost 10 bases and the J gene lost 2 bases, with 10 bases spanning the gap. CDR1 is KGHDR, CDR2 SFDVKD, per germline. The CDR3 loop spans 12 amino acids. The CDR3 spells CATSRGQETQYF. In DNA, the CDR3 is TGTGCCACTAGCAGGGGACAAGAGACCCAGTACTTC.

This chain joins TRBV28 and TRBJ1-6; a possible D gene is TRBD1 (5 bases). Between the trimmed V and J ends, which lost 8 bases and 3 bases, there was a span of 14 bases. Germline-derived CDR1 and CDR2 are MDHEN and SYDVKM. This CDR3 is built from 15 residues. CDR3 sequence reads: CASHLMTDYNSPLHF. In DNA, the CDR3 is TGTGCCAGCCATTTAATGACAGACTATAATTCACCCCTCCACTTT. Full variable domain (outside the CDR3, taken from reference TRBV28 and TRBJ1-6): DVKVTQSSRYLVKRTGEKVFLECVQDMDHENMFWYRQDPGLGLRLIYFSYDVKMKEKGDIPEGYSVSREKKERFSLILESASTNQTSMYLCASHLMTDYNSPLHFGNGTRLTVT.

The chain joins TRBV7-9 to TRBJ2-5; 9 bases fit TRBD2. This CDR3 comprises 15 residues. In germline, CDR1 is SEHNR, CDR2 FQNEAQ (reference sequence). Trimming took 2 bases from V and 2 from J; bases not matched to a gene: 3. The CDR3 DNA reads TGTGCCAGCAGCTTACTAGCGGGAAGGCAAGAGACCCAGTACTTC. Protein: CASSLLAGRQETQYF.

The genes are TRBV7-7 and TRBJ1-1; D might be TRBD1 (5 bases). The CDR3 is 14 residues long. Germline CDR1 SSHAT, CDR2 FNYEAQ (reference sequence). V dropped 5 bases and J dropped 1 base, with 11 bases sitting between them. The CDR3 coding sequence is TGTGCCAGCAGCAGGGGTTTGGAGAACACTGAAGCTTTCTTT. This translates into CASSRGLENTEAFF.

The V and J genes are TRBV3-1 (or the pseudogene TRBV3-2) and TRBJ1-3; no reliable D call. Trimming removed 5 bases at V and 5 bases at J, with 19 bases between. Germline V gene sequence: CDR1 LGHDT, CDR2 YNNKEL (reference sequence). This CDR3 is built from 16 residues. DNA for the CDR3: TGTGCCAGCAGCGGTCCCGTTTATGGGCCGAGAAACACCATATATTTT. The encoded protein is CASSGPVYGPRNTIYF.

The chain employs TRBV2 and TRBJ1-2, with a tentative D call TRBD1 (5 bases). The V end lost 6 bases, the J end lost 8 bases, and 16 bases lay between the germline ends. CDR3 length: 13 residues. The germline CDR1 and CDR2 sequences are SNHLY and FYNNEI. For the CDR3, the DNA is TGTGCCAGCAGGACCGGGGCGGGAGGAGGCTACACCTTC. Translating it yields CASRTGAGGGYTF.

The chain recombines TRBV28 with TRBJ2-7; D not certain. The CDR3 spans 12 residues. V shed 6 bases and J shed 5 bases, with 11 bases lying between them. Germline V CDR1 and CDR2: MDHEN, SYDVKM. This chain's CDR3 is CASRITTDEQYF. CDR3 bases: TGTGCCAGCAGGATCACTACTGACGAGCAGTACTTC.

The V call is TRBV7-3, the J call TRBJ2-5; D is ambiguous. V dropped 4 bases and J dropped 5 bases, with 11 bases sitting between them. Germline CDR1 is SGHTA and CDR2 is FQGTGA. This CDR3 has 13 amino acids. The CDR3 DNA sequence: TGTGCCAGCAGCTCGACAAGTTCGGAGACCCAGTACTTC. Translation: CASSSTSSETQYF.

The chain uses TRBV19 and TRBJ1-2, with TRBD1 identical over 7 bases. V lost 7 bases, J lost 2 bases, and 13 bases stayed unmatched. The CDR3 is 16 amino acids. Germline values: CDR1 LNHDA, CDR2 SQIVND (reference sequence). The CDR3 sequence is CASTEPEGTVNYGYTF. The CDR3 DNA follows: TGTGCCAGTACCGAGCCTGAGGGGACAGTGAACTATGGCTACACCTTC.

Only one count was recorded for this clone. The chain carries TRBV11-2 and TRBJ1-4; no clear D gene. Germline values: CDR1 SGHAT, CDR2 FQNNGV. The ends were cut back, 5 bases at V and 3 bases at J, with 13 bases in the middle. CDR3 length equals 15 residues. The CDR3 loop is CASSPLDFANEKLFF. The CDR3 bases are TGTGCCAGCAGCCCACTGGACTTCGCTAATGAAAAACTGTTTTTT. Full variable domain (rest looked up from reference TRBV11-2 and TRBJ1-4): EAGVAQSPRYKIIEKRQSVAFWCNPISGHATLYWYQQILGQGPKLLIQFQNNGVVDDSQLPKDRFSAERLKGVDSTLKIQPAKLEDSAVYLCASSPLDFANEKLFFGSGTQLSVL.

The chain couples TRBV6-6 to TRBJ1-2; no clear D gene. The CDR3 is 12 amino acids. Trimming removed 4 bases at V and 8 bases at J, with 11 bases between. Germline CDR1 reads MNHNY; CDR2 reads SVGAGI (reference sequence). Here the CDR3 reads CASSWAEGGYTF. DNA of the CDR3: TGTGCCAGCAGTTGGGCGGAGGGAGGCTACACCTTC.

The chain combines TRBV5-1 with TRBJ2-3, with 9 bases identical to TRBD1. Trimming at V came to 4 bases and at J to 2 bases, leaving 8 bases not matched to a gene. The germline V gene encodes CDR1 SGHRS and CDR2 YFSETQ. This CDR3 is 16 amino acids long. Here the CDR3 reads CASSQGQGHITDTQYF. The CDR3 region has the DNA TGCGCCAGCAGCCAGGGACAGGGCCACATCACAGATACGCAGTATTTT.

The chain uses TRBV19 and TRBJ2-1; 7 bases map to TRBD1. CDR3 length equals 13 residues. Germline V gives CDR1 LNHDA, CDR2 SQIVND (reference sequence). V trimming: 5 bases; J trimming: 7 bases; junction bases outside the gene matches: 5. For the CDR3, the DNA is TGTGCCAGTAGTGAGGGGACAGTAAATGAGCAGTTCTTC. Residues: CASSEGTVNEQFF.

This chain joins TRBV27 and TRBJ2-7, with a tentative D call TRBD1 (5 bases). Trimming removed 8 bases from V and 2 bases from J, with 22 bases in between. This CDR3 comprises 16 residues. Germline V gene lookup returns CDR1 MNHEY and CDR2 SMNVEV (reference sequence). The CDR3 loop is CASGPPQGFRPYEQYF. In nucleotides, the CDR3 is TGTGCCAGCGGCCCTCCCCAGGGATTCCGTCCCTACGAGCAGTACTTC.

The rearrangement uses TRBV7-9 and TRBJ1-6; TRBD1 aligns across 8 bases. Germline V lookup: CDR1 SEHNR, CDR2 FQNEAQ (reference sequence). The CDR3 extends over 14 amino acids. Germline trimming cut 5 bases from V and 8 bases from J; bases unmatched to any gene: 5. CDR3 nucleotide sequence: TGTGCCAGCAGCCCAAGGACAGGGTATTCACCCCTCCACTTT. It codes for CASSPRTGYSPLHF. Full variable domain (rest looked up from reference TRBV7-9 and TRBJ1-6): DTGVSQNPRHKITKRGQNVTFRCDPISEHNRLYWYRQTLGQGPEFLTYFQNEAQLEKSRLLSDRFSAERPKGSFSTLEIQRTEQGDSAMYLCASSPRTGYSPLHFGNGTRLTVT.

V and J are TRBV6-6 and TRBJ2-3, with D tentatively TRBD2 (5 bases). The ends were cut back, 5 bases at V and 4 bases at J, with 19 bases in the middle. Looked up from germline, CDR1 is MNHNY and CDR2 is SVGAGI (reference sequence). The CDR3 contains 16 residues. The CDR3 DNA reads as TGTGCCAGCAGTACGGCCGTCGGGGAGAGGCCAGATACGCAGTATTTT. Its translation: CASSTAVGERPDTQYF.

There are a few counts of this clone. This chain links TRBV10-3 with TRBJ1-5, with 7 bases lining up with TRBD1. This CDR3 is built from 14 residues. The V gene's germline CDR1 is ENHRY and CDR2 SYGVKD. V lost 6 bases to trimming and J lost 1 base; unmatched junction nucleotides: 3. The CDR3 spells CAISGQESNQPQHF. CDR3 nucleotides: TGTGCCATCAGCGGACAGGAGAGCAATCAGCCCCAGCATTTT.

The V gene is TRBV2, the J gene TRBJ2-1, with 15 bases lining up with TRBD2. The CDR3 has 19 residues. V lost 1 base to trimming and J lost 9 bases; unmatched junction nucleotides: 13. Germline lookup yields CDR1 SNHLY and CDR2 FYNNEI. In DNA, the CDR3 is TGTGCCAGCAGTGAAGGGGTGAATATTGGACTAGCGGGAGGGGGTGAGCAGTTCTTC. Translating gives CASSEGVNIGLAGGGEQFF.

The chain uses TRBV6-2 or TRBV6-3 and TRBJ1-1; TRBD1 matches 8 bases. The J segment lost 5 bases and the V segment lost 6 bases, leaving 2 bases of the junction unmatched. Germline V gene sequence: CDR1 MNHEY, CDR2 SVGEGT. CDR3 size: 12 residues. The DNA for the CDR3 is TGTGCCAGCAGCCAGGGGGCGACTGAAGCTTTCTTT. It specifies CASSQGATEAFF.